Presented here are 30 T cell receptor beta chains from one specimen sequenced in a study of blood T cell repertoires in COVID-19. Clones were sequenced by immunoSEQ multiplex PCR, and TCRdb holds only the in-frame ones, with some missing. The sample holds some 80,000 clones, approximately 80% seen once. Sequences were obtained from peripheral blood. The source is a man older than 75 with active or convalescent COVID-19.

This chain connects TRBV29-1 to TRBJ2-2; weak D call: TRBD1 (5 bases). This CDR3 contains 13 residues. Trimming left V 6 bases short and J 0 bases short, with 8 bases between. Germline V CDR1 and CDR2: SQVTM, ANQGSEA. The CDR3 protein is CSVDKSNTGELFF. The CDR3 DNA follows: TGCAGCGTGGACAAATCGAACACCGGGGAGCTGTTTTTT.

This CDR3 reads CASAVPGRLDSYEQYV. For the CDR3, the DNA is TGTGCCAGCGCCGTGCCGGGAAGACTAGATTCGTACGAGCAGTACGTC. The gene calls are TRBV6-4 and TRBJ2-7; possibly TRBD2 for D (6 bases). Germline CDR1 reads MRHNA; CDR2 reads SNTAGT. This CDR3 is built from 16 residues. Trimming pared 8 bases from V and 4 bases from J, leaving 24 bases between.

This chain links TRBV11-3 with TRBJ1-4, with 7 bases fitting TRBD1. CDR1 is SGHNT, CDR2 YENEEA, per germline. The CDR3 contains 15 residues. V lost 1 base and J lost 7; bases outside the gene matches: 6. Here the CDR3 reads CASSLVSGTAEKLFF. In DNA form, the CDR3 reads TGTGCCAGCAGCTTAGTTTCTGGGACAGCTGAAAAACTGTTTTTT.

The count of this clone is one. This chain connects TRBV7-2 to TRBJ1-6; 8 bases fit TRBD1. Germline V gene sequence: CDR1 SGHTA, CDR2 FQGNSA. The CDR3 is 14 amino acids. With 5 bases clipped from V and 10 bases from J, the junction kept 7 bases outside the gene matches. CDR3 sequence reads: CASSTKTGESPLHF. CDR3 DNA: TGTGCCAGCAGCACCAAGACAGGGGAGTCACCCCTCCACTTT.

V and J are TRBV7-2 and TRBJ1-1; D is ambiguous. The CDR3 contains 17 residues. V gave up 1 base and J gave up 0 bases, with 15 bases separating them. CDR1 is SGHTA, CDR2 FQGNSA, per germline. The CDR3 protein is CASSLGKNSLLNTEAFF. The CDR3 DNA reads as TGTGCCAGCAGCTTAGGCAAGAACAGCTTGTTGAACACTGAAGCTTTCTTT.

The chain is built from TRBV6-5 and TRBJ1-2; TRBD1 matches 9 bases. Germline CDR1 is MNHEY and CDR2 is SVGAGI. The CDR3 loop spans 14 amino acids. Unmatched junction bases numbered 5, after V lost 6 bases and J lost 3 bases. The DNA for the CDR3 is TGTGCCAGCAGAGGGGACAGGGACTACTATGGCTACACCTTC. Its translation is CASRGDRDYYGYTF.

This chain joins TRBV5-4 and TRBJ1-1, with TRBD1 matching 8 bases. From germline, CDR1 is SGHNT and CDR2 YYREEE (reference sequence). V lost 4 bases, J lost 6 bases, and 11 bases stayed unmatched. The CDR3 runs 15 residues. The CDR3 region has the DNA TGTGCCAGCAGCCCGGGGGGTCAGGGGGCCTCTGAAGCTTTCTTT. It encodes CASSPGGQGASEAFF.

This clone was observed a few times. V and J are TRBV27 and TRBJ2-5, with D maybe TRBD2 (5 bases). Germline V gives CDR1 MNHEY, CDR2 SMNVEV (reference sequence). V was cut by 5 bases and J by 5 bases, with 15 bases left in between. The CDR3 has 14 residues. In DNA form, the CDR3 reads TGTGCCAGCAGTCCGGGAAACGTGTGGGAGACCCAGTACTTC. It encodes CASSPGNVWETQYF.

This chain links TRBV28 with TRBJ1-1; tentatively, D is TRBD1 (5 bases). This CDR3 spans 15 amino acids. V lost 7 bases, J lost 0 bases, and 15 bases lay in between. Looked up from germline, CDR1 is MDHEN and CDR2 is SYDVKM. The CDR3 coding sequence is TGTGCCAGCACCGCCGCTCGGGGGGTGAACACTGAAGCTTTCTTT. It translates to CASTAARGVNTEAFF.

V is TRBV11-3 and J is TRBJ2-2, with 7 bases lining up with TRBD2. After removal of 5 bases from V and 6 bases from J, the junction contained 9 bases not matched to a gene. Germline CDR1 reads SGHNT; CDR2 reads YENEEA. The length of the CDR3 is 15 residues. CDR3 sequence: CASSRTSTSAGELFF. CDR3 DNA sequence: TGTGCCAGCAGCCGGACTAGTACTTCTGCCGGGGAGCTGTTTTTT.

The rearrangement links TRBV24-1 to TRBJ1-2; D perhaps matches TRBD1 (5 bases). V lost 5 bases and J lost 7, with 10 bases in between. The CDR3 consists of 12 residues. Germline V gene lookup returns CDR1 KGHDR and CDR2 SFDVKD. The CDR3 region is CATSVDRLGYTF. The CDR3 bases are TGTGCCACCAGTGTCGACAGACTTGGCTACACCTTC.

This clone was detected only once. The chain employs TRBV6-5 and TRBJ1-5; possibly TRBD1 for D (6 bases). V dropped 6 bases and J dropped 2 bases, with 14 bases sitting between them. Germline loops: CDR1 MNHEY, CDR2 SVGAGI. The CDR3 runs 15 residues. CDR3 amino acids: CASSKGGEGNQPQHF. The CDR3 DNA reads TGTGCCAGCAGCAAGGGGGGGGAGGGCAATCAGCCCCAGCATTTT.

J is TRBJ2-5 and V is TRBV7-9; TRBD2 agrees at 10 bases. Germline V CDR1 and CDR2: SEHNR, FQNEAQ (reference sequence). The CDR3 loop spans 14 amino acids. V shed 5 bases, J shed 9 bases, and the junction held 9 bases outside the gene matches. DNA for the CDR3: TGTGCCAGCAGCCGGACTAGCGGCCACCCGGCCCAGTACTTC. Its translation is CASSRTSGHPAQYF.

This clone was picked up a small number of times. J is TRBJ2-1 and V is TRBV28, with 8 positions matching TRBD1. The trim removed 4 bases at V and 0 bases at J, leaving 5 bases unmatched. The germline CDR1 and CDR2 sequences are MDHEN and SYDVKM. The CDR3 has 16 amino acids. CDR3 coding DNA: TGTGCCAGCAGTTCCACCACAGGGGGCTCCTACAATGAGCAGTTCTTC. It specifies CASSSTTGGSYNEQFF.

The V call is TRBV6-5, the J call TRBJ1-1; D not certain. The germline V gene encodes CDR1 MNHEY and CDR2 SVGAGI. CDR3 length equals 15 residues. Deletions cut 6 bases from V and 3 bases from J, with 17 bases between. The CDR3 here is CASREGSTRDTEAFF. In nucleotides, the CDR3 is TGTGCCAGCAGGGAGGGTAGTACTCGGGACACTGAAGCTTTCTTT.

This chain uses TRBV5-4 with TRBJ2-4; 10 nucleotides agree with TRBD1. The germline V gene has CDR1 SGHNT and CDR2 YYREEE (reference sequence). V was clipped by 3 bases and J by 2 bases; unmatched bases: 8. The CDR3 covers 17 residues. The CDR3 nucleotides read TGTGCCAGCAGCTCCGGGACAGGGGTTTCCTCCAAAAACATTCAGTACTTC. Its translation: CASSSGTGVSSKNIQYF.

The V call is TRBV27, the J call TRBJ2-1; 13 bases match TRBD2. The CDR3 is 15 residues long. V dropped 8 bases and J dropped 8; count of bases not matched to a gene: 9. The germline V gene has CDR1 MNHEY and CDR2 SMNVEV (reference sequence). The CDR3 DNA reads TGTGCCAGCTATTGGACTAGCGGGAGACGTGATGAGCAGTTCTTC. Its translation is CASYWTSGRRDEQFF.

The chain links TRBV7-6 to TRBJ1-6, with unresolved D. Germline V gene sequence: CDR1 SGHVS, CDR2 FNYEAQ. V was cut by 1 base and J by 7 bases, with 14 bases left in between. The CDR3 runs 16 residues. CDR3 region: CASSLDSPGVNSPLHF. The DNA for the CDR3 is TGTGCCAGCAGCTTAGATAGTCCCGGGGTCAATTCACCCCTCCACTTT.

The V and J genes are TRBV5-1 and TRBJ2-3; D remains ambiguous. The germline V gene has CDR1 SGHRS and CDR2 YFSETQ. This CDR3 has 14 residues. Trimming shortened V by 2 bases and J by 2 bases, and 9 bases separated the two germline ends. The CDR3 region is CASSLRVDTDTQYF. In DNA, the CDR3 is TGCGCCAGCAGCTTAAGAGTAGACACAGATACGCAGTATTTT.

The CDR3: CASSATGSGANVLTF. The DNA of the CDR3 is TGTGCCAGCAGTGCGACAGGGTCTGGGGCCAACGTCCTGACTTTC. This chain links TRBV27 with TRBJ2-6; 7 bases are shared with TRBD1. Germline V gene lookup returns CDR1 MNHEY and CDR2 SMNVEV (reference sequence). J lost 1 base, V lost 5 bases, and 2 bases had no gene match. This CDR3 region has 15 residues.

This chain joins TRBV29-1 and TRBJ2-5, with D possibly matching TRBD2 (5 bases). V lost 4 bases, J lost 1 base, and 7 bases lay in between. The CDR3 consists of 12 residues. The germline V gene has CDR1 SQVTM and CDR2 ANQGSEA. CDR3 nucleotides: TGCAGCGTTGGACGGGGCCAAGAGACCCAGTACTTC. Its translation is CSVGRGQETQYF.

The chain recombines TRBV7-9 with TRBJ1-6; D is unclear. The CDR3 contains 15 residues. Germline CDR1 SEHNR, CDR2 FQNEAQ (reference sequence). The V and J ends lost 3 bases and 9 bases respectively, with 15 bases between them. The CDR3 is CASSFTQAGVSPLHF. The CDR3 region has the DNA TGTGCCAGCAGCTTTACTCAGGCTGGCGTTTCACCCCTCCACTTT.

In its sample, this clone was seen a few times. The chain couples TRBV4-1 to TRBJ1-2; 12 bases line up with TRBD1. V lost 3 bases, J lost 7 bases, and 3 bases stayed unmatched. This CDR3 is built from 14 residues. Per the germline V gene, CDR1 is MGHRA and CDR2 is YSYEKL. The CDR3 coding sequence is TGCGCCAGCAGCCAGGGACAGGGGGCCCTTGGCTACACCTTC. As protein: CASSQGQGALGYTF.

CDR3: CASSDIWRSGGYTF. CDR3 nucleotides: TGTGCCAGCAGTGACATTTGGCGTAGCGGTGGCTACACCTTC. This chain links TRBV6-4 with TRBJ1-2; no firm D call. With 2 bases removed from V and 7 bases from J, the gap between germline ends came to 14 bases. CDR1 and CDR2 from the germline V gene are MRHNA and SNTAGT. The CDR3 totals 14 residues.

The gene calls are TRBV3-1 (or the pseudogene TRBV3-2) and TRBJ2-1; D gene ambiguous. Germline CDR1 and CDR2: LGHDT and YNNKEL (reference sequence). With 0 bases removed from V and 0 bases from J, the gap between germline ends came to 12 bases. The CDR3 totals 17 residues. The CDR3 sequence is CASSQDLAENSYNEQFF. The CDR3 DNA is TGTGCCAGCAGCCAAGATTTAGCAGAGAACTCCTACAATGAGCAGTTCTTC.

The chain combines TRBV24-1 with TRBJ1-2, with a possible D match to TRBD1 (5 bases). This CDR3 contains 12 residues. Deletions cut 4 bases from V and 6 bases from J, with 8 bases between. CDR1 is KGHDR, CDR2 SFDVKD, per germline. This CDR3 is CATSEPGHGYTF. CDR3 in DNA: TGTGCCACCAGTGAACCAGGGCATGGCTACACCTTC.

The DNA for the CDR3 is TGTGCCAGTGTAGTCGTACCCCTCCACTTT. Encoded protein: CASVVVPLHF. V usage is TRBV25-1 and J usage is TRBJ1-6, with unresolved D. This CDR3 spans 10 amino acids. V lost 9 bases to trimming and J lost 12 bases, with 9 bases between them. Germline CDR1 MGHDK, CDR2 SYGVNS.

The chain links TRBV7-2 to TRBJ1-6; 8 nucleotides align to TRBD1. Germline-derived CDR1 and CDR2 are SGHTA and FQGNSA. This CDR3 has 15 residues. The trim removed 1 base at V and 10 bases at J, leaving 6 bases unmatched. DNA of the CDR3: TGTGCCAGCAGCTTAGTGACCCGACAGGGGTCACCCCTCCACTTT. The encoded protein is CASSLVTRQGSPLHF.

Here the CDR3 reads CASSPSTGVLRETQYF. CDR3 DNA: TGTGCCAGCAGCCCATCCACAGGGGTACTCAGGGAGACCCAGTACTTC. This chain connects TRBV11-3 to TRBJ2-5; TRBD1 agrees at 7 bases. CDR1 is SGHNT, CDR2 YENEEA, per germline. CDR3 length equals 16 residues. Unmatched junction bases numbered 14, after V lost 5 bases and J lost 5 bases.

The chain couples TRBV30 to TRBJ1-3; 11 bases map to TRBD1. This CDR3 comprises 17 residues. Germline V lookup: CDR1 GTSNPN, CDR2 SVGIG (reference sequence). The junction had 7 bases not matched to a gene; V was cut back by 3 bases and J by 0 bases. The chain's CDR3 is CAWSASGTGGSGNTIYF. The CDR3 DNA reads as TGTGCCTGGAGCGCCTCCGGGACAGGGGGCTCTGGAAACACCATATATTTT.